The text below deals with one TCR beta chain. Its antigen remains unknown. This sample is drawn from a study of T cell responses to AZD1222 COVID-19 vaccine. General observations from the study: At study baseline, merely five or six AZD1222 recipients were seropositive. A mostly white British donor set with more females was recruited, and clonal diversity was possibly underestimated.

The trim removed 1 base at V and 5 bases at J, leaving 17 bases unmatched. Per germline, CDR1 LGHDT and CDR2 YNNKEL (reference sequence). The CDR3 contains 19 residues. Only in-frame clones appear in the TCRdb table, and some are missing; sequencing was by immunoSEQ multiplex PCR. The table lists around 180,000 clones, about 90% of them singletons. Sequenced material: peripheral blood, taken on day 0 of AZD1222 vaccination. This TCR was recovered from an adult in good health. The chain is built from TRBV3-1 (or the pseudogene TRBV3-2) and TRBJ2-5, with 9 bases fitting TRBD2. The CDR3 here is CASSQVNPLLAGGLETQYF. DNA of the CDR3: TGTGCCAGCAGCCAAGTCAATCCCCTGCTGGCGGGGGGGCTGGAGACCCAGTACTTC.